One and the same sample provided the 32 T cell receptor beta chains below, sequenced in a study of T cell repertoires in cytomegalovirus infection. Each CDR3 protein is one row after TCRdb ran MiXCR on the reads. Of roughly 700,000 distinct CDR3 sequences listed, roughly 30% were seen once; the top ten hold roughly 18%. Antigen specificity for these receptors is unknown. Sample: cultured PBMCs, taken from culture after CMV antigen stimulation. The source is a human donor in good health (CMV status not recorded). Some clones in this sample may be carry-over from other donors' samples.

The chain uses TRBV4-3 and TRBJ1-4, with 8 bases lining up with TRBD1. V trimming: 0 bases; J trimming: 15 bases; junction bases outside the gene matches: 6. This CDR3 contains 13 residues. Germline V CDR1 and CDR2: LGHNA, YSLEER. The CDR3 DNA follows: TGCGCCAGCAGCCAAGAACCGGGGACAGGATTGTTTTTT. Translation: CASSQEPGTGLFF.

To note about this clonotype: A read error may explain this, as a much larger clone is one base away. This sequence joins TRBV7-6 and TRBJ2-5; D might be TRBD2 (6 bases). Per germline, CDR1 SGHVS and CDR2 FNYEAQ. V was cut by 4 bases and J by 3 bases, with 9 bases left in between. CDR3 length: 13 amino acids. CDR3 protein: CASSSGLKETQYF. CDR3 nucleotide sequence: TGTGCCAGCAGCTCGGGACTCAAAGAGACCCAGTACTTC.

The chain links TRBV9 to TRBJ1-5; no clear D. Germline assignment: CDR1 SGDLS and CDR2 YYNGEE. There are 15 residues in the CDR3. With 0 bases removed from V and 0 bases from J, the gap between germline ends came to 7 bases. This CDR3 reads CASSVGEYSNQPQHF. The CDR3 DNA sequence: TGTGCCAGCAGCGTAGGAGAGTATAGCAATCAGCCCCAGCATTTT.

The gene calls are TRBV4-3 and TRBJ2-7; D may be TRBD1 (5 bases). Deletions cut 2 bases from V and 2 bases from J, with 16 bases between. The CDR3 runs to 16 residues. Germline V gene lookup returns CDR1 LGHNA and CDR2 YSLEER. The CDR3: CASSQNRRSPTYEQYF. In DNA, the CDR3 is TGCGCCAGCAGCCAAAACAGGAGATCCCCCACCTACGAGCAGTACTTC.

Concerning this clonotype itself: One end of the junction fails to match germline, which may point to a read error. The CDR3 here is CASSQAMDTQYF. CDR3 bases: TGTGCCAGCAGTCAAGCGATGGATACGCAGTATTTT. The rearrangement joins TRBV6-1 to TRBJ2-3, with D uncertain. This CDR3 region has 12 residues. From germline, CDR1 is MNHNS and CDR2 SASEGT.

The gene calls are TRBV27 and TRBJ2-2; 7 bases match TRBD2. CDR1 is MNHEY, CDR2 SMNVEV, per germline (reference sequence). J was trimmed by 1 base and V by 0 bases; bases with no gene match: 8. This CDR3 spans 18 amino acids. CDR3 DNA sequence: TGTGCCAGCAGTTTATCATATCGGGCTAGCGGGAACACCGGGGAGCTGTTTTTT. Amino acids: CASSLSYRASGNTGELFF.

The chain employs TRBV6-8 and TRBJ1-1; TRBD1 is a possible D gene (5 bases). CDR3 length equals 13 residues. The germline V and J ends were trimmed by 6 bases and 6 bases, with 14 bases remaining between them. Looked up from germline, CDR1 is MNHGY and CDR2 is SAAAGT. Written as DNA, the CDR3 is TGTGCCAGCAGACGGCAGGGAGGCGCTGAAGCTTTCTTT. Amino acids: CASRRQGGAEAFF.

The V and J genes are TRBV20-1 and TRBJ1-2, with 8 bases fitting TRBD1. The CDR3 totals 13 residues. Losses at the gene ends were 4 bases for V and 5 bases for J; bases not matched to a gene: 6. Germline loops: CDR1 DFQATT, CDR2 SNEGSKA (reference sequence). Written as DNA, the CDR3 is TGCAGTGCTACCCGGACAGGGTCTTATGGCTACACCTTC. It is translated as CSATRTGSYGYTF.

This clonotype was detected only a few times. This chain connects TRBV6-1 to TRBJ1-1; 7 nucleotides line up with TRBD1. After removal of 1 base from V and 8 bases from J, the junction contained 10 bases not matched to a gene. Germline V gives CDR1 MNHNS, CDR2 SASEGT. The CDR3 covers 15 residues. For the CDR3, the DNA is TGTGCCAGCAGTGAAGTGTACAGGGGAGGTGGAGAAGCTTTCTTT. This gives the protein CASSEVYRGGGEAFF.

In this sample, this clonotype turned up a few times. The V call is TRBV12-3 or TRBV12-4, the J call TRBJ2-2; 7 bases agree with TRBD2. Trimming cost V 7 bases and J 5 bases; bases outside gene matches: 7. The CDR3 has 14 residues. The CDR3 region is CASNPLGGTGELFF. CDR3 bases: TGTGCCAGCAATCCCCTGGGGGGGACCGGGGAGCTGTTTTTT.

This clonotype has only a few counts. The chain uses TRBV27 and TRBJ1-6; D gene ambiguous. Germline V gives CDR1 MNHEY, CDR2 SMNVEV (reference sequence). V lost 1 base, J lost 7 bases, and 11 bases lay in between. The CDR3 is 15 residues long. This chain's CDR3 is CASSLYAKGNSPLHF. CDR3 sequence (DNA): TGTGCCAGCAGTTTATACGCAAAAGGGAATTCACCCCTCCACTTT.

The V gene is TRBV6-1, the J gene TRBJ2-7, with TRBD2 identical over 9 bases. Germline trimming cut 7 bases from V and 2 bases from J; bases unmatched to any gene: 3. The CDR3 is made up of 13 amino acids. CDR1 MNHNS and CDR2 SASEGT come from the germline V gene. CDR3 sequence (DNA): TGTGCCAGCAAAGCGGGAGGCACCTACGAGCAGTACTTC. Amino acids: CASKAGGTYEQYF.

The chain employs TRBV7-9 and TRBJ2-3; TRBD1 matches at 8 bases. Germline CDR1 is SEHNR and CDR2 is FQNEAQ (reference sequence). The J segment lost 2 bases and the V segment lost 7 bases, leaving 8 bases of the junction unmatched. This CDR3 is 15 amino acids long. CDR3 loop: CASTMGQVYTDTQYF. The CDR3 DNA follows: TGTGCCAGCACCATGGGACAGGTATACACAGATACGCAGTATTTT.

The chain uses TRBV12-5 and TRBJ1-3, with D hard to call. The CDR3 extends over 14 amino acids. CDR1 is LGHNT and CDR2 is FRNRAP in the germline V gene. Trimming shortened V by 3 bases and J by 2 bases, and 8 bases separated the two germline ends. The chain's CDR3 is CASGFGETGNTIYF. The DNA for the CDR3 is TGTGCTAGTGGTTTCGGGGAAACTGGAAACACCATATATTTT.

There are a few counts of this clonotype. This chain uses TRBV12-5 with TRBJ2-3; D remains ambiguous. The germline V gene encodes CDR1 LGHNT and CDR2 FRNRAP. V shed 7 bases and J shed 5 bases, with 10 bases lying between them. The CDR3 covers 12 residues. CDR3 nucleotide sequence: TGTGCTAGTGCCCCTGTAGGAGATACGCAGTATTTT. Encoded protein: CASAPVGDTQYF.

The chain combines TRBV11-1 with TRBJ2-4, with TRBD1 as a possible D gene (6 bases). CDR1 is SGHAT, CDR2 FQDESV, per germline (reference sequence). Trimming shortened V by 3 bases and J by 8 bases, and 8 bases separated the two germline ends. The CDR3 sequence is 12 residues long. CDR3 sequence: CASSLPGDIQYF. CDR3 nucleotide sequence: TGTGCCAGCAGCTTGCCAGGGGACATTCAGTACTTC.

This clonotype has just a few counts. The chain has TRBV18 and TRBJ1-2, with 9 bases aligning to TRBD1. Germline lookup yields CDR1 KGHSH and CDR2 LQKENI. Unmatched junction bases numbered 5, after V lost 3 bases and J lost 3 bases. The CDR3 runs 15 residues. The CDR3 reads CASSPDRGGDYGYTF. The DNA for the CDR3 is TGTGCCAGCTCACCGGACAGGGGAGGAGACTATGGCTACACCTTC.

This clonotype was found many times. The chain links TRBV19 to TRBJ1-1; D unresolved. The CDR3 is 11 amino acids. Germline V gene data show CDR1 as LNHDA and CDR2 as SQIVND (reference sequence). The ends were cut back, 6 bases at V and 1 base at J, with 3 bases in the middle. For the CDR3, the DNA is TGTGCCAGTAGGAAGAACACTGAAGCTTTCTTT. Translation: CASRKNTEAFF.

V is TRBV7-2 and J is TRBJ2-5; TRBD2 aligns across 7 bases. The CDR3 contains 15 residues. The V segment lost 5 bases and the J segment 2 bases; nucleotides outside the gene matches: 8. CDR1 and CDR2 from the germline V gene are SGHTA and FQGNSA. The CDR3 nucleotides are TGTGCCAGCAGCACCGCCGGGACTACTCAAGAGACCCAGTACTTC. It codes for CASSTAGTTQETQYF.

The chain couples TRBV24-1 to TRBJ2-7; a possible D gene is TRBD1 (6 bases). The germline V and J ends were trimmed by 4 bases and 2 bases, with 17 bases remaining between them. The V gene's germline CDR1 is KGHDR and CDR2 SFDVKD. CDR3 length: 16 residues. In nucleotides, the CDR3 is TGTGCCACCAGTGAGGCAGGGGTCGCAGGGACCTACGAGCAGTACTTC. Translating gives CATSEAGVAGTYEQYF.

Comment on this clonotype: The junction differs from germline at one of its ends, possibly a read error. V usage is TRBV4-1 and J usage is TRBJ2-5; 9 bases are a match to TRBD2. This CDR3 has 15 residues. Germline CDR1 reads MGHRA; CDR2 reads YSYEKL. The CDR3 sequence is CASSQARLADETQYF. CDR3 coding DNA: TGTGCCAGCAGCCAAGCCCGACTAGCGGATGAGACCCAGTACTTC.

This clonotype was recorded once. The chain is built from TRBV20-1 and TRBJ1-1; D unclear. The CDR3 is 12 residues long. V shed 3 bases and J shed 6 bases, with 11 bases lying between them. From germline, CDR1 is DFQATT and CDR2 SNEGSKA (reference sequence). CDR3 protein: CSASGQYAEAFF. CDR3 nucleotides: TGCAGTGCTAGTGGTCAGTACGCTGAAGCTTTCTTT.

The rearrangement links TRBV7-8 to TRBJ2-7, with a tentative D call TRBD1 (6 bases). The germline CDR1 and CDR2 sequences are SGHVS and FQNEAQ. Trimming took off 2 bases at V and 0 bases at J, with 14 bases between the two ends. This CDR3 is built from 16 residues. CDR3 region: CASSLRTVLSSYEQYF. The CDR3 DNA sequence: TGTGCCAGCAGCTTAAGGACAGTGCTGAGCTCCTACGAGCAGTACTTC.

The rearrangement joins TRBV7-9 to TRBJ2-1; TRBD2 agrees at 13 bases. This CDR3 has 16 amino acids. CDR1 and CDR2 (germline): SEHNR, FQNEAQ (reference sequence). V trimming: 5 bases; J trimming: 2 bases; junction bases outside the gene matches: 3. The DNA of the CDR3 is TGTGCCAGCAGCGGGACTAGCGGGATTACCTACAATGAGCAGTTCTTC. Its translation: CASSGTSGITYNEQFF.

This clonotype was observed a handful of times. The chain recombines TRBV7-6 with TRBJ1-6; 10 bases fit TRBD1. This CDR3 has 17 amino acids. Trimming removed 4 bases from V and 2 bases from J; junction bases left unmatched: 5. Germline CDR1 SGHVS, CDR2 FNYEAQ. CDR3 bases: TGTGCCAGCAGCTCCTACGGACAGGGGGCCTATAATTCACCCCTCCACTTT. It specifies CASSSYGQGAYNSPLHF. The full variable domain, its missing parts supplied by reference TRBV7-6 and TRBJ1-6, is GAGVSQSPRYKVTKRGQDVALRCDPISGHVSLYWYRQALGQGPEFLTYFNYEAQQDKSGLPNDRFSAERPEGSISTLTIQRTEQRDSAMYRCASSSYGQGAYNSPLHFGNGTRLTVT.

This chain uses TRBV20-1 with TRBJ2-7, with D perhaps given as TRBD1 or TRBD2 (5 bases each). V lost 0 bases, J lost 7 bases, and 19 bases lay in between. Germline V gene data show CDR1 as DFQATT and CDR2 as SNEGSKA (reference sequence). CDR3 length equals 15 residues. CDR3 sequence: CSARDGGPTLWEQYF. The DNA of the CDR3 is TGCAGTGCTAGAGATGGGGGACCCACCCTCTGGGAGCAGTACTTC.

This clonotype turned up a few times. As DNA, the CDR3 is TGCAGTGCTGCCCTAGGGGCGTCCTACGAGCAGTACTTC. As protein: CSAALGASYEQYF. The chain uses TRBV20-1 and TRBJ2-7; D is perhaps TRBD1 (5 bases). Germline V CDR1 and CDR2: DFQATT, SNEGSKA (reference sequence). CDR3 length: 13 amino acids. The V gene lost 5 bases and the J gene lost 1 base, with 12 bases spanning the gap.

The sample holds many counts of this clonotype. The CDR3 loop reads CASSLKSWTSGRWGGADTQYF. The CDR3 DNA is TGTGCCAGCAGCCTAAAATCCTGGACTAGCGGGAGATGGGGTGGCGCAGATACGCAGTATTTT. V usage is TRBV7-2 and J usage is TRBJ2-3; 13 bases fit TRBD2. The CDR3 contains 21 residues. J gave up 4 bases and V 5 bases, and 21 bases lay outside the gene matches. Germline V CDR1 and CDR2: SGHTA, FQGNSA.

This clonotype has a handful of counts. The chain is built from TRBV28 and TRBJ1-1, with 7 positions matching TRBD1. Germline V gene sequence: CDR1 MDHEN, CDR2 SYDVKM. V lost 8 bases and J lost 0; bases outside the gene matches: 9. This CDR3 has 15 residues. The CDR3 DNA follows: TGTGCCAGCTTGCGGGACAGACGTATGAACACTGAAGCTTTCTTT. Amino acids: CASLRDRRMNTEAFF.

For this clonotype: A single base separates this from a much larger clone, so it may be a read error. In DNA form, the CDR3 reads TGTGCCAGCAGCTTCACAGGGGCCGAGCAGTACTTC. This translates into CASSFTGAEQYF. This rearrangement joins TRBV27 to TRBJ2-7; 7 nucleotides align to TRBD1. J lost 6 bases, V lost 6 bases, and 5 bases had no gene match. Germline loops: CDR1 MNHEY, CDR2 SMNVEV (reference sequence). The CDR3 has 12 residues.

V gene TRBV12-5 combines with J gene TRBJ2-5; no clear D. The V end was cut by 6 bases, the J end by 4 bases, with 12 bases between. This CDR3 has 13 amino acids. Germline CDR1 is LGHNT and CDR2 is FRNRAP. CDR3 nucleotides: TGTGCTAGTGGCCCCGAGGTCCGAGAGACCCAGTACTTC. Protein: CASGPEVRETQYF. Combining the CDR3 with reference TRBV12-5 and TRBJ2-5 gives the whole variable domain DARVTQTPRHKVTEMGQEVTMRCQPILGHNTVFWYRQTMMQGLELLAYFRNRAPLDDSGMPKDRFSAEMPDATLATLKIQPSEPRDSAVYFCASGPEVRETQYFGPGTRLLVL.

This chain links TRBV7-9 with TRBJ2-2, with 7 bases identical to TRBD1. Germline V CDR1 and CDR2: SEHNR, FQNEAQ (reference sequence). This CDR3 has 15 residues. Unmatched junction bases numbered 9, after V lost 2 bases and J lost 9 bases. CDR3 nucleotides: TGTGCCAGCAGCTTAACCGAGACAGGGATCAGGGAGCTGTTTTTT. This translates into CASSLTETGIRELFF.